The 12 T cell receptor beta chains given below trace back to one sample, sequenced in a study of blood T cell repertoires in COVID-19. Profiled with immunoSEQ multiplex PCR; TCRdb holds only in-frame clones, not every one. The table lists 200,000 to 250,000 clones, roughly nine tenths of them singletons. The sample taken for sequencing was peripheral blood. The source of these receptors is a man aged 30-40 years with acute or convalescent COVID-19.

The CDR3 loop reads CASSFQREWQETQYF. DNA of the CDR3: TGTGCCAGCAGCTTCCAGCGGGAGTGGCAAGAGACCCAGTACTTC. This chain uses TRBV11-1 with TRBJ2-5; 8 bases align to TRBD2. The J segment lost 2 bases and the V segment lost 3 bases, leaving 5 bases of the junction unmatched. The V gene's germline CDR1 is SGHAT and CDR2 FQDESV (reference sequence). The CDR3 is 15 amino acids.

The chain has TRBV28 and TRBJ1-2, with 8 bases that match TRBD1. Germline V CDR1 and CDR2: MDHEN, SYDVKM. With 5 bases clipped from V and 8 bases from J, the junction kept 7 bases outside the gene matches. This CDR3 has 13 amino acids. This chain's CDR3 is CASSPDRVWGYTF. The CDR3 DNA reads TGTGCCAGCAGTCCGGACAGGGTCTGGGGCTACACCTTC.

The chain recombines TRBV24-1 with TRBJ2-1, with D maybe TRBD1 (6 bases). Trimming took off 8 bases at V and 4 bases at J, with 8 bases between the two ends. CDR3 length: 12 residues. The germline gives CDR1 KGHDR, CDR2 SFDVKD. Here the CDR3 DNA reads TGTGCCACCAAGGACAGTTACAATGAGCAGTTCTTC. Amino acid sequence: CATKDSYNEQFF.

The rearrangement joins TRBV5-1 to TRBJ2-3; the match to TRBD1 covers 8 bases. V shed 3 bases, J shed 2 bases, and the junction held 8 bases outside the gene matches. This CDR3 has 16 residues. The germline V gene encodes CDR1 SGHRS and CDR2 YFSETQ. The CDR3 bases are TGCGCCAGCAGCTGGGAGACAGGGGCCTTCACAGATACGCAGTATTTT. Its translation: CASSWETGAFTDTQYF.

The chain is built from TRBV6-5 and TRBJ1-1, with 9 bases matching TRBD1. CDR3 length equals 15 residues. The trim removed 5 bases at V and 2 bases at J, leaving 6 bases unmatched. Germline CDR1 reads MNHEY; CDR2 reads SVGAGI. CDR3 sequence: CASSPGTGHNTEAFF. DNA for the CDR3: TGTGCCAGCAGTCCTGGGACAGGGCACAACACTGAAGCTTTCTTT.

The CDR3 region has the DNA TGTGCCACCAGTGATGCGGGGACTAGTGGCGCCTACGAGCAGTACTTC. This encodes CATSDAGTSGAYEQYF. The rearrangement joins TRBV24-1 to TRBJ2-7, with TRBD2 matching 8 bases. V lost 3 bases and J lost 2; bases outside the gene matches: 8. Germline assignment: CDR1 KGHDR and CDR2 SFDVKD. There are 16 residues in the CDR3.

CDR3 in amino acids: CASSLSTEHYGYTF. CDR3 coding DNA: TGTGCCAGCAGCTTATCGACAGAACACTATGGCTACACCTTC. This rearrangement joins TRBV5-4 to TRBJ1-2; D possibly corresponds to TRBD1 (5 bases). The CDR3 totals 14 residues. Germline CDR1 is SGHNT and CDR2 is YYREEE (reference sequence). The V and J ends lost 2 bases and 3 bases respectively, with 11 bases between them.

The V gene is TRBV6-2 or TRBV6-3, the J gene TRBJ2-2; D is perhaps TRBD1 (5 bases). Germline lookup yields CDR1 MNHEY and CDR2 SVGEGT. The CDR3 is 15 amino acids. Between the trimmed V and J ends, which lost 7 bases and 7 bases, there was a span of 19 bases. The CDR3 nucleotides read TGTGCCAGCACCCCGGCCCCCTCTAGGGGCGGGGAGCTGTTTTTT. Its protein is CASTPAPSRGGELFF.

J is TRBJ1-1 and V is TRBV6-5; perhaps TRBD1 as D (6 bases). The CDR3 runs 14 residues. Germline V gene lookup returns CDR1 MNHEY and CDR2 SVGAGI. The V end lost 6 bases, the J end lost 0 bases, and 11 bases lay between the germline ends. The CDR3 spells CASRVGGLNTEAFF. CDR3 DNA sequence: TGTGCCAGCAGAGTAGGGGGTTTGAACACTGAAGCTTTCTTT.

The chain has TRBV13 and TRBJ2-1, with D perhaps TRBD1 (6 bases). Germline V gene data show CDR1 as PRHDT and CDR2 as FYEKMQ (reference sequence). V was cut by 5 bases and J by 6 bases, with 14 bases left in between. This CDR3 has 14 amino acids. For the CDR3, the DNA is TGTGCCAGCAGCCGTGCCGGGACATTCAATGAGCAGTTCTTC. This codes for CASSRAGTFNEQFF.

The CDR3: CASSLGQLYGYTF. In DNA form, the CDR3 reads TGTGCCAGCAGTTTAGGACAGTTATATGGCTACACCTTC. The chain is built from TRBV12-3 or TRBV12-4 and TRBJ1-2, with a weak D call TRBD1 (5 bases). The CDR3 has 13 amino acids. The V gene lost 1 base and the J gene lost 5 bases, with 8 bases spanning the gap.

The chain is built from TRBV19 and TRBJ2-1, with 7 bases identical to TRBD2. The V segment lost 1 base and the J segment 2 bases; nucleotides outside the gene matches: 5. Germline assignment: CDR1 LNHDA and CDR2 SQIVND (reference sequence). This CDR3 has 16 residues. CDR3 loop: CASSIGIRGAYNEQFF. The CDR3 DNA follows: TGTGCCAGTAGTATAGGGATACGGGGGGCCTACAATGAGCAGTTCTTC. Supplemented by reference TRBV19 and TRBJ2-1, the full variable domain reads DGGITQSPKYLFRKEGQNVTLSCEQNLNHDAMYWYRQDPGQGLRLIYYSQIVNDFQKGDIAEGYSVSREKKESFPLTVTSAQKNPTAFYLCASSIGIRGAYNEQFFGPGTRLTVL.